This is a list of T cell receptor beta chains from one sample in a study of blood T cell repertoires in COVID-19. Sequencing used immunoSEQ multiplex PCR; TCRdb keeps in-frame clones, though not all of them. This sample has 200,000 to 250,000 clones, with less than 85% found just once. Input material: peripheral blood. These TCRs come from a woman aged 70-85 years with acute or convalescent COVID-19. Each CDR3 is given with its conserved first and last residue. Fields, in order: clone size, V gene, J gene, D gene, CDR3 protein, CDR3 DNA. A D gene is named only where the DNA matches it firmly. The size field is filled for only some rows; it gives once, few, many or a size class.

size: .
V: TRBV2
J: TRBJ2-1
D: TRBD1
CDR3: CASSDDRDLYNEQFF
DNA: TGTGCCAGCAGCGACGACAGGGATCTTTACAATGAGCAGTTCTTC

size: few
V: TRBV2
J: TRBJ2-7
D: TRBD2
CDR3: CASSDVPSGRTSPSYEQYF
DNA: TGTGCCAGCAGTGATGTCCCTAGCGGGAGAACGTCCCCCTCCTACGAGCAGTACTTC

size: .
V: TRBV7-9
J: TRBJ1-5
D: .
CDR3: CASSLGGTGWAQHF
DNA: TGTGCCAGCAGCTTAGGAGGCACCGGATGGGCCCAGCATTTT

size: .
V: TRBV10-3
J: TRBJ1-2
D: .
CDR3: CAIGQGNLAGGYTF
DNA: TGTGCCATTGGGCAGGGTAATTTAGCGGGAGGCTACACCTTC

size: .
V: TRBV3-1/TRBV3-2
J: TRBJ1-4
D: .
CDR3: CASSLKAGVLFF
DNA: TGTGCCAGCAGCCTAAAAGCGGGAGTGCTGTTTTTT

size: .
V: TRBV19
J: TRBJ1-1
D: TRBD1
CDR3: CASSFDRGEAFF
DNA: TGTGCCAGTAGTTTCGACAGGGGTGAAGCTTTCTTT

size: .
V: TRBV3-1/TRBV3-2
J: TRBJ2-5
D: .
CDR3: CASSQGAETQYF
DNA: TGTGCCAGCAGCCAAGGGGCCGAGACCCAGTACTTC

size: .
V: TRBV19
J: TRBJ2-1
D: TRBD2
CDR3: CASSTRMEAGGSYNEQFF
DNA: TGTGCCAGTAGTACCCGCATGGAAGCGGGAGGATCCTACAATGAGCAGTTCTTC

size: .
V: TRBV7-2
J: TRBJ1-6
D: TRBD1
CDR3: CASSFDRGRSPLHF
DNA: TGTGCCAGCAGCTTCGACAGGGGGCGTTCACCCCTCCACTTT

size: once
V: TRBV3-1/TRBV3-2
J: TRBJ1-6
D: .
CDR3: CASSLRSRGAFSPLHF
DNA: TGTGCCAGCAGCCTACGCAGCCGGGGGGCTTTTTCACCCCTCCACTTT

size: .
V: TRBV6-2/TRBV6-3
J: TRBJ2-5
D: .
CDR3: CASSALGPETQYF
DNA: TGTGCCAGCAGTGCCCTGGGGCCAGAGACCCAGTACTTC

size: .
V: TRBV3-1/TRBV3-2
J: TRBJ1-6
D: .
CDR3: CASSQGAARSPLHF
DNA: TGTGCCAGCAGCCAAGGGGCCGCGCGTTCACCCCTCCACTTT

size: .
V: TRBV5-6
J: TRBJ2-3
D: .
CDR3: CASSLGRGSINTQYF
DNA: TGTGCCAGCAGCTTGGGACGAGGCTCCATAAATACGCAGTATTTT

size: .
V: TRBV7-2
J: TRBJ1-6
D: TRBD1
CDR3: CASSSADRGLSSPLHF
DNA: TGTGCCAGCAGCTCCGCGGACAGGGGGCTAAGTTCACCCCTCCACTTT

size: .
V: TRBV27
J: TRBJ2-3
D: TRBD1
CDR3: CASNAGGGPFTQYF
DNA: TGTGCCAGCAACGCAGGGGGCGGGCCGTTTACGCAGTATTTT

size: .
V: TRBV10-3
J: TRBJ2-7
D: .
CDR3: CAISSAQGGEQYF
DNA: TGTGCCATCAGCTCCGCACAGGGTGGTGAGCAGTACTTC

size: .
V: TRBV27
J: TRBJ1-5
D: TRBD1
CDR3: CASSPGGQGGGAQHF
DNA: TGTGCCAGCAGTCCGGGGGGACAGGGTGGCGGGGCCCAGCATTTT

size: .
V: TRBV6-5
J: TRBJ2-7
D: .
CDR3: CASRNPSNYEQYF
DNA: TGTGCCAGCAGAAATCCTAGCAACTACGAGCAGTACTTC

size: .
V: TRBV3-1/TRBV3-2
J: TRBJ1-1
D: .
CDR3: CASSQPISGRTEAFF
DNA: TGTGCCAGCAGCCAACCGATTTCAGGGAGGACTGAAGCTTTCTTT

size: few
V: TRBV5-1
J: TRBJ2-1
D: TRBD2
CDR3: CASEGTSGAVLNEQFF
DNA: TGCGCCAGCGAAGGGACTAGCGGGGCCGTTTTGAATGAGCAGTTCTTC

size: .
V: TRBV6-1
J: TRBJ2-3
D: .
CDR3: CASSELWAGTDTQYF
DNA: TGTGCCAGCAGTGAATTGTGGGCAGGCACAGATACGCAGTATTTT

size: .
V: TRBV28
J: TRBJ1-4
D: TRBD1
CDR3: CASRTPGQGYEKLFF
DNA: TGTGCCAGCAGGACTCCGGGACAGGGATATGAAAAACTGTTTTTT

size: .
V: TRBV5-1
J: TRBJ1-1
D: TRBD1
CDR3: CASSVQGRNTEAFF
DNA: TGCGCCAGCAGCGTACAGGGGAGGAACACTGAAGCTTTCTTT

size: .
V: TRBV6-5
J: TRBJ2-3
D: .
CDR3: CASSRDRHTQYF
DNA: TGTGCCAGCAGCCGGGATCGGCATACGCAGTATTTT

size: once
V: TRBV25-1
J: TRBJ2-2
D: TRBD2
CDR3: CASSDGGSANTGELFF
DNA: TGTGCCAGCAGTGACGGCGGGAGCGCGAACACCGGGGAGCTGTTTTTT